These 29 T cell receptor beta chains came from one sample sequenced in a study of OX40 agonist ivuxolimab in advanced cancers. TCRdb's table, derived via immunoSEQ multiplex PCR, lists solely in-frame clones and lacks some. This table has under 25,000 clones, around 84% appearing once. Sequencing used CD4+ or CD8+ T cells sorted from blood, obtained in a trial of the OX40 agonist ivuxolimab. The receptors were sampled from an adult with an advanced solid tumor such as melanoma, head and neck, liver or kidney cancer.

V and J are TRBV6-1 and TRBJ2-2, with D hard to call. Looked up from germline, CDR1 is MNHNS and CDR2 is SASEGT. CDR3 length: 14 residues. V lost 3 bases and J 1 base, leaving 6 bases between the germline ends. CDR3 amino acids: CASSELGNTGELFF. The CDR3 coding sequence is TGTGCCAGCAGTGAGCTGGGGAACACCGGGGAGCTGTTTTTT.

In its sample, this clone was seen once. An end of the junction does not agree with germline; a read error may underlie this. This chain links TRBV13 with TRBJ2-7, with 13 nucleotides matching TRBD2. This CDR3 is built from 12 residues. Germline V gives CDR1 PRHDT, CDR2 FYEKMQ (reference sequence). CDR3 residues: CASSPAGLAGVF. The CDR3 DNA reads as TGTGCCAGCAGCCCCGCCGGACTAGCGGGGGTCTTC.

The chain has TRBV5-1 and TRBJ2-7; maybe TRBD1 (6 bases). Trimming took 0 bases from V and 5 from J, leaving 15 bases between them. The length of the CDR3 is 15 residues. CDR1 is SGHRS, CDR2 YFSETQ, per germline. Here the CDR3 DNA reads TGCGCCAGCAGCTTGGGTACACAGGGCTTGCACGAGCAGTACTTC. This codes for CASSLGTQGLHEQYF.

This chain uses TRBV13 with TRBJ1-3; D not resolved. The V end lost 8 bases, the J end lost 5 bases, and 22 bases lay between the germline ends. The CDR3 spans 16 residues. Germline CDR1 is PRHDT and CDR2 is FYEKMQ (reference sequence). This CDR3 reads CASSLSSVLNRNTIYF. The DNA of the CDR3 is TGTGCCAGCTCATTGTCCTCAGTTTTGAACAGAAACACCATATATTTT.

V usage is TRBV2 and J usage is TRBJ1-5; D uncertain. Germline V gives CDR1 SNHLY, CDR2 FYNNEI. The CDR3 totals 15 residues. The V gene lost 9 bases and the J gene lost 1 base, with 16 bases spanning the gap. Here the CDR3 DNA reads TGTGCCAGGTCGAGGGCGGTGATAAGCAATCAGCCCCAGCATTTT. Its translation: CARSRAVISNQPQHF.

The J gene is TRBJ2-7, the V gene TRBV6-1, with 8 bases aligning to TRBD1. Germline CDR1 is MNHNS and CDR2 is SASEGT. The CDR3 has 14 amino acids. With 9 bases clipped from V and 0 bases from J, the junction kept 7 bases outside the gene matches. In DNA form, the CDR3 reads TGTGCCAGTTCGACAGGGGCTGCCTCCTACGAGCAGTACTTC. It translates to CASSTGAASYEQYF.

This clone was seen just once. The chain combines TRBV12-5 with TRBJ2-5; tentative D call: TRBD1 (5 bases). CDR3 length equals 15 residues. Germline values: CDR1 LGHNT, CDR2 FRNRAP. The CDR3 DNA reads TGTCGGTCCTCGAAAGCCAGGACAAACCAAGAGACCCAGTACTTC. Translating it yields CRSSKARTNQETQYF.

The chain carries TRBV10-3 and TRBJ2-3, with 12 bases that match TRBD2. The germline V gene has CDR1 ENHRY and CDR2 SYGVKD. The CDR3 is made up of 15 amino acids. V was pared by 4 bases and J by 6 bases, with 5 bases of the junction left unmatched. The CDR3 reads CAISGTSGDRDTQYF. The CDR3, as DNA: TGTGCCATCAGTGGGACTAGCGGGGATCGGGATACGCAGTATTTT.

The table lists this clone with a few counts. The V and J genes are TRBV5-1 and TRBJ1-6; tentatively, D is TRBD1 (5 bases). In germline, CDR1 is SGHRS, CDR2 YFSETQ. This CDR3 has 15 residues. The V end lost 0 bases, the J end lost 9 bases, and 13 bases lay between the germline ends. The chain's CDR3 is CASSLAGGESSPLHF. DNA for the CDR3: TGCGCCAGCAGCTTGGCGGGAGGGGAAAGTTCACCCCTCCACTTT.

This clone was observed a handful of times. CDR3 DNA: TGTGCCAGCAGTTCCGGTGGTCAGGGACCCGGAGGATGGGAGCAGTACTTC. Amino acid sequence: CASSSGGQGPGGWEQYF. The rearrangement joins TRBV2 to TRBJ2-7, with D perhaps assigned TRBD1 or TRBD2 (5 bases each). Germline V gene data show CDR1 as SNHLY and CDR2 as FYNNEI. This CDR3 contains 17 residues. V was trimmed by 5 bases and J by 7 bases, leaving 27 bases between them. Full variable domain (outside the CDR3, taken from reference TRBV2 and TRBJ2-7): EPEVTQTPSHQVTQMGQEVILRCVPISNHLYFYWYRQILGQKVEFLVSFYNNEISEKSEIFDDQFSVERPDGSNFTLKIRSTKLEDSAMYFCASSSGGQGPGGWEQYFGPGTRLTVT.

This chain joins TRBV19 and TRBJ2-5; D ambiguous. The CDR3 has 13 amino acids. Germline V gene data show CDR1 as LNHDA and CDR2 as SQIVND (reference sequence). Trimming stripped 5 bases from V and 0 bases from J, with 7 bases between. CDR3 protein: CASSFADQETQYF. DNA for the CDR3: TGTGCCAGTAGTTTCGCGGACCAAGAGACCCAGTACTTC. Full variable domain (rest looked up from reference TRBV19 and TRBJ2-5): DGGITQSPKYLFRKEGQNVTLSCEQNLNHDAMYWYRQDPGQGLRLIYYSQIVNDFQKGDIAEGYSVSREKKESFPLTVTSAQKNPTAFYLCASSFADQETQYFGPGTRLLVL.

The CDR3 nucleotides are TGTGCCAGCTCACCGCGGACCGACCGGATTTATAGCTCCTACGAGCAGTACTTC. Translated: CASSPRTDRIYSSYEQYF. This sequence joins TRBV18 and TRBJ2-7; no clear D. V lost 3 bases, J lost 0 bases, and 21 bases lay in between. The CDR3 is 18 amino acids. From germline, CDR1 is KGHSH and CDR2 LQKENI.

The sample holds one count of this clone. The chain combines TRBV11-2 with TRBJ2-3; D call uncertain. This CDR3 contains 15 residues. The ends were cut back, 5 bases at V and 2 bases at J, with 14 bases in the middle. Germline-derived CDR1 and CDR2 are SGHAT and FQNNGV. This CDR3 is CASSAQGLHTDTQYF. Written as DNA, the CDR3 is TGTGCCAGCAGCGCGCAAGGGCTACACACAGATACGCAGTATTTT.

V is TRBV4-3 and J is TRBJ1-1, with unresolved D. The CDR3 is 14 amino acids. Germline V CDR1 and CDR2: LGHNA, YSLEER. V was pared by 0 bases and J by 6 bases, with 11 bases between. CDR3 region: CASSQDRQASEAFF. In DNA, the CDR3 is TGCGCCAGCAGCCAAGATCGGCAGGCATCTGAAGCTTTCTTT.

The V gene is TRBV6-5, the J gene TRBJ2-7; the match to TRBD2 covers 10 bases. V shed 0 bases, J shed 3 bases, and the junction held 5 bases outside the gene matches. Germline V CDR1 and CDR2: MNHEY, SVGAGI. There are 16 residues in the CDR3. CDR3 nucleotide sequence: TGTGCCAGCAGTTACTCGAAAGCGGGAGGGTTCTACGAGCAGTACTTC. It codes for CASSYSKAGGFYEQYF.

CDR3 DNA sequence: TGTGCCAGCAGCCAATCCGGGACAGGAACCTACGAGCAGTACTTC. Translated: CASSQSGTGTYEQYF. This chain links TRBV4-2 with TRBJ2-7; 8 positions match TRBD1. Per the germline V gene, CDR1 is LGHNA and CDR2 is YNFKEQ. V lost 2 bases and J lost 2; bases outside the gene matches: 5. CDR3 length: 15 residues.

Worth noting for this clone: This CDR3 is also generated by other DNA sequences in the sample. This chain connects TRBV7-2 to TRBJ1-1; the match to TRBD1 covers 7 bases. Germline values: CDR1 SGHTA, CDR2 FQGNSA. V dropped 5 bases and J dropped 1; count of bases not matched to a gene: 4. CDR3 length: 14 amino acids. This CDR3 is CASSLRTGNTEAFF. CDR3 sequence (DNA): TGTGCCAGCAGCCTCCGGACAGGGAACACTGAAGCTTTCTTT.

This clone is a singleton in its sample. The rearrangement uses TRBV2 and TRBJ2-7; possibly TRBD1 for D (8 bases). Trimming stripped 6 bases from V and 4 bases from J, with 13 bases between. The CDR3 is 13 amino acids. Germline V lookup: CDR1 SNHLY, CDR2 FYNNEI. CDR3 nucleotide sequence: TGTGCCAGCAGCTTACAGGGGGGGTACGAGCAGTACTTC. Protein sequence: CASSLQGGYEQYF. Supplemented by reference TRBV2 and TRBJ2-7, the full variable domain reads EPEVTQTPSHQVTQMGQEVILRCVPISNHLYFYWYRQILGQKVEFLVSFYNNEISEKSEIFDDQFSVERPDGSNFTLKIRSTKLEDSAMYFCASSLQGGYEQYFGPGTRLTVT.

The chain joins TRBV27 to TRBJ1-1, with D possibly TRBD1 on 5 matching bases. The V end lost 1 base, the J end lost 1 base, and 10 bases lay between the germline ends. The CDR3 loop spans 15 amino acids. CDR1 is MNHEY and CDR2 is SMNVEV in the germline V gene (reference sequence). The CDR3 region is CASSLFAGQNTEAFF. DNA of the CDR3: TGTGCCAGCAGTTTATTTGCAGGGCAGAACACTGAAGCTTTCTTT.

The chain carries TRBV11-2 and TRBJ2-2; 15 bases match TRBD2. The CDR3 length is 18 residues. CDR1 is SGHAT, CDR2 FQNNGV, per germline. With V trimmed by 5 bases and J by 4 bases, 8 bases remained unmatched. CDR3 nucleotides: TGTGCCAGCAGCCGGACTAGCGGGGGGGCGGGTGGCACCGGGGAGCTGTTTTTT. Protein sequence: CASSRTSGGAGGTGELFF.

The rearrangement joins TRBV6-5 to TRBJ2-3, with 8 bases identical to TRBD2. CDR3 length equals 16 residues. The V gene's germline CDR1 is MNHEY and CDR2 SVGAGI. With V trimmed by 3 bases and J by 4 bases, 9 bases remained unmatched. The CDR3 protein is CASSYRAAGASDTQYF. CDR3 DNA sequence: TGTGCCAGCAGTTATAGGGCAGCGGGAGCCTCAGATACGCAGTATTTT.

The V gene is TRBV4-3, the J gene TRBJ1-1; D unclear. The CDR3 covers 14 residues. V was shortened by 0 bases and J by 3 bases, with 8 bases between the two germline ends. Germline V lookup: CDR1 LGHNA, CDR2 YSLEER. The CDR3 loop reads CASSQDRPHTEAFF. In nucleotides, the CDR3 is TGCGCCAGCAGCCAAGATCGGCCCCACACTGAAGCTTTCTTT.

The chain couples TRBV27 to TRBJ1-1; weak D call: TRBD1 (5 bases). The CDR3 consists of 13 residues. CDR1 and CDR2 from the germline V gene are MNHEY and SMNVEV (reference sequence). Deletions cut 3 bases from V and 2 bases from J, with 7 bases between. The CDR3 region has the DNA TGTGCCAGCAGTTTCAGGGAAAACACTGAAGCTTTCTTT. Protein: CASSFRENTEAFF.

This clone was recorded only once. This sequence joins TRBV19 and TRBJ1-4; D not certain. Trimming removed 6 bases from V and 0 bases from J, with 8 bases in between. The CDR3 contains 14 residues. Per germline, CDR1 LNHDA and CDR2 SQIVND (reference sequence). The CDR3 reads CASRVTATNEKLFF. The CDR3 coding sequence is TGTGCCAGTAGGGTGACGGCAACTAATGAAAAACTGTTTTTT.

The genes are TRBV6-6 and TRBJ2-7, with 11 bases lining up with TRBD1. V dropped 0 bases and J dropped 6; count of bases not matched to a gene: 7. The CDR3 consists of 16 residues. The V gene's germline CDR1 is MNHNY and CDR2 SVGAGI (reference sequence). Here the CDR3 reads CASSYSIPGTGGEQYF. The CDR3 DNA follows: TGTGCCAGCAGTTACTCGATCCCCGGGACAGGGGGCGAGCAGTACTTC.

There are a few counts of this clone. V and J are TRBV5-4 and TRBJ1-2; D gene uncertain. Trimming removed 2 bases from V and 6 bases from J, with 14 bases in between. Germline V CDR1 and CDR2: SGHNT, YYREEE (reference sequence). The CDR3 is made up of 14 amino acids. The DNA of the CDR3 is TGTGCCAGCAGCTTCGGCCAGCGGTCGGATGGCTACACCTTC. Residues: CASSFGQRSDGYTF.

The CDR3 protein is CASAEGGPNYGYTF. CDR3 sequence (DNA): TGTGCCAGTGCGGAGGGGGGGCCTAACTATGGCTACACCTTC. The chain combines TRBV27 with TRBJ1-2, with D perhaps matching TRBD1 (6 bases). Trimming stripped 9 bases from V and 0 bases from J, with 14 bases between. Germline V CDR1 and CDR2: MNHEY, SMNVEV (reference sequence). CDR3 length equals 14 residues.

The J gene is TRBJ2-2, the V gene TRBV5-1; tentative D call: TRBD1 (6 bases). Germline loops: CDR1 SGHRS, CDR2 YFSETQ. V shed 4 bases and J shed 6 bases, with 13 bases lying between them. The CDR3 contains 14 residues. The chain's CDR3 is CASSEPQGPGELFF. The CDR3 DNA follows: TGCGCCAGCAGCGAACCCCAGGGGCCCGGGGAGCTGTTTTTT.

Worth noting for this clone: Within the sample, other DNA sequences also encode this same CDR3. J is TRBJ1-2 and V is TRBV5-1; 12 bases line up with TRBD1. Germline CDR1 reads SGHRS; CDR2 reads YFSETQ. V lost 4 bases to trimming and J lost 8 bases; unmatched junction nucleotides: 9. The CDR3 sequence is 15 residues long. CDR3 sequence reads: CASSAMGQGAGGYTF. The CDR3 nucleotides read TGCGCCAGCAGCGCGATGGGACAGGGGGCGGGGGGCTACACCTTC.